The clone carrying this T cell receptor (beta chain) was recorded at least ten times. The entry originates in a study of T cells after yellow fever vaccination. V lost 3 bases and J 5 bases, leaving 12 bases between the germline ends. The CDR3 is 14 amino acids. CDR1 and CDR2 (germline): MNHEY, SVGEGT. Each CDR3 protein is one row after TCRdb ran MiXCR on the 5' RACE reads. The sample comprises over 300,000 distinct CDR3 sequences, around 4% of which are singletons, and 23% rests with the top ten. The specimen was PBMCs, collected on the day of the yellow fever booster vaccination. The gene calls are TRBV6-2 or TRBV6-3 and TRBJ2-3; weak D call: TRBD1 (5 bases). The sequence was collected from a man in his late teens or twenties who received the YFV17D yellow fever vaccine. CDR3 protein: CASSYVTALDTQYF. CDR3 nucleotide sequence: TGTGCCAGCAGTTATGTGACAGCGTTAGATACGCAGTATTTT.